These 12 T cell receptor beta chains were all obtained from the same sample, sequenced in a study of cytomegalovirus exposure and HLA in healthy donors. PCR was performed using 60 Vbeta and 13 Jbeta primers. Measured with immunoSEQ multiplex PCR; TCRdb has only the in-frame clones, and not every one. In the table there are about 210,000 clones, 75% to 80% of which are singletons. The sequenced sample was PBMCs. The receptors derive from a male donor in good health and CMV-seronegative.

The chain employs TRBV29-1 and TRBJ1-1; D not resolved. The CDR3 runs to 13 residues. The V and J ends lost 4 bases and 0 bases respectively, with 9 bases between them. Germline V lookup: CDR1 SQVTM, CDR2 ANQGSEA. The CDR3 region has the DNA TGCAGCGTTGTCACAGTGATGAACACTGAAGCTTTCTTT. Its protein is CSVVTVMNTEAFF.

In its sample, this clone was seen once. The chain couples TRBV7-6 to TRBJ2-7; 7 bases fit TRBD1. V was pared by 1 base and J by 2 bases, with 8 bases of the junction left unmatched. CDR3 length: 16 residues. Germline V gene sequence: CDR1 SGHVS, CDR2 FNYEAQ. In DNA, the CDR3 is TGTGCCAGCAGCTTAGGAATCGACGACAGGGCCTACGAGCAGTACTTC. Its protein product is CASSLGIDDRAYEQYF. Full variable domain (remainder filled in from reference TRBV7-6 and TRBJ2-7): GAGVSQSPRYKVTKRGQDVALRCDPISGHVSLYWYRQALGQGPEFLTYFNYEAQQDKSGLPNDRFSAERPEGSISTLTIQRTEQRDSAMYRCASSLGIDDRAYEQYFGPGTRLTVT.

This clone was counted a few times. The chain employs TRBV5-1 and TRBJ2-6; D uncertain. V lost 0 bases and J lost 0, with 10 bases in between. The CDR3 runs 17 residues. Germline CDR1 SGHRS, CDR2 YFSETQ. The CDR3 DNA is TGCGCCAGCAGCTTGGAAGTTTCGGGCTCTGGGGCCAACGTCCTGACTTTC. Its protein is CASSLEVSGSGANVLTF. Variable domain in full (rest from reference TRBV5-1 and TRBJ2-6): KAGVTQTPRYLIKTRGQQVTLSCSPISGHRSVSWYQQTPGQGLQFLFEYFSETQRNKGNFPGRFSGRQFSNSRSEMNVSTLELGDSALYLCASSLEVSGSGANVLTFGAGSRLTVL.

The chain uses TRBV29-1 and TRBJ2-5, with D unclear. Looked up from germline, CDR1 is SQVTM and CDR2 is ANQGSEA. The CDR3 spans 13 residues. Trimming left V 4 bases short and J 5 bases short, with 14 bases between. CDR3 DNA: TGCAGCGTTGGAGACGCGATAATGGAGACCCAGTACTTC. It encodes CSVGDAIMETQYF.

This chain links TRBV5-1 with TRBJ1-2; possibly TRBD1 for D (5 bases). Germline lookup yields CDR1 SGHRS and CDR2 YFSETQ. Trimming removed 1 base from V and 6 bases from J, with 16 bases in between. CDR3 length equals 15 residues. The CDR3 is CASSLIVGQGDGYTF. DNA of the CDR3: TGCGCCAGCAGCTTGATTGTCGGTCAGGGTGATGGCTACACCTTC.

The V and J genes are TRBV21-1 and TRBJ1-2; the D segment call TRBD1 is taken from the table without a DNA check. TRBV21-1 is described as a pseudogene. The CDR3 extends over 15 amino acids. The CDR3 loop reads CASSRDTMSYYGYTF. CDR3 in DNA: TGTGCCAGCAGCCGGGACACAATGTCCTACTATGGCTACACCTTC.

In nucleotides, the CDR3 is TGCGCCAGCAGCCAAGAGGGACAGGGGGCCCAAATTAACTATGGCTACACCTTC. This gives the protein CASSQEGQGAQINYGYTF. J is TRBJ1-2 and V is TRBV4-3; TRBD1 matches at 12 bases. V lost 0 bases, J lost 1 base, and 6 bases stayed unmatched. Germline V gene sequence: CDR1 LGHNA, CDR2 YSLEER. The CDR3 sequence is 18 residues long.

This chain's CDR3 is CASSSLRAMNTEAFF. The DNA of the CDR3 is TGTGCCAGCAGTTCCCTAAGAGCTATGAACACTGAAGCTTTCTTT. The V and J genes are TRBV28 and TRBJ1-1; D unresolved. The germline V and J ends were trimmed by 4 bases and 0 bases, with 12 bases remaining between them. CDR3 length: 15 residues. CDR1 is MDHEN and CDR2 is SYDVKM in the germline V gene.

The CDR3 DNA follows: TGTGCCTGGAGTCCACCGACAGGGGCGTACACTGAAGCTTTCTTT. The encoded protein is CAWSPPTGAYTEAFF. This rearrangement joins TRBV30 to TRBJ1-1, with 8 bases identical to TRBD1. The V and J ends lost 2 bases and 3 bases, in that order; junction bases with no gene match: 8. There are 15 residues in the CDR3. Germline values: CDR1 GTSNPN, CDR2 SVGIG (reference sequence).

The gene calls are TRBV6-1 and TRBJ2-5; no definite D call. Matching the DNA end better, TRBJ2-7 makes the J call doubtful. CDR3 size: 14 residues. Germline CDR1 MNHNS, CDR2 SASEGT. The CDR3 sequence: CASSEGPRTYEQYF. The CDR3 DNA is TGTGCCAGCAGTGAAGGTCCAAGAACCTACGAGCAGTACTTC.

This chain links TRBV30 with TRBJ2-5, with 7 bases aligning to TRBD1. The CDR3 totals 14 residues. Germline-derived CDR1 and CDR2 are GTSNPN and SVGIG (reference sequence). J was trimmed by 4 bases and V by 1 base; bases with no gene match: 6. CDR3 residues: CAWSGQGGGETQYF. The DNA for the CDR3 is TGTGCCTGGAGTGGACAGGGCGGAGGAGAGACCCAGTACTTC.

The genes are TRBV6-6 and TRBJ1-3; maybe TRBD1 (5 bases). The CDR3 covers 15 residues. Trimming stripped 0 bases from V and 6 bases from J, with 12 bases between. Germline V gene data show CDR1 as MNHNY and CDR2 as SVGAGI (reference sequence). In nucleotides, the CDR3 is TGTGCCAGCAGTTACTCCGGGACTGCCGAAAACACCATATATTTT. Protein: CASSYSGTAENTIYF.